This T cell receptor beta chain was profiled in a study of T cell changes during pregnancy in multiple sclerosis. Here immunoSEQ multiplex PCR was the method, and the copy in TCRdb shows in-frame clones only, minus some. The data contain around 31,000 clones, about nine tenths of them singletons. Germline CDR1 and CDR2: MDHEN and SYDVKM. Trimming pared 5 bases from V and 7 bases from J, leaving 15 bases between. The CDR3 contains 14 residues. The rearrangement joins TRBV28 to TRBJ2-1; TRBD1 might be the D (7 bases). The source was CD8+ T cells from peripheral blood mononuclear cells, collected in the second trimester of pregnancy. The clonotype originates from a female donor with multiple sclerosis, enrolled in a pregnancy study. CDR3 in DNA: TGTGCCAGCAGTCCCACAGGGGAGGTAAATGAGCAGTTCTTC. It specifies CASSPTGEVNEQFF.